This T cell receptor beta chain is drawn from a study of T cell repertoires in cytomegalovirus infection. TCRdb used MiXCR to reprocess the reads, holding one entry per CDR3 protein. The sample yields more than 250,000 distinct CDR3 sequences, roughly 13% seen once. This sequence originates from a human donor in good health (CMV status not recorded). Some clones in this sample may be carry-over from other donors' samples. The sample consisted of PBMCs.

The CDR3 is CASSYSRGLVSTGGNTIYF. For the CDR3, the DNA is TGTGCCAGCAGTTACTCGCGAGGTTTAGTTTCCACCGGTGGAAACACCATATATTTT. This chain uses TRBV6-5 with TRBJ1-3; D remains unclear. Trimming left V 0 bases short and J 3 bases short, with 21 bases between. The CDR3 loop spans 19 amino acids. CDR1 MNHEY and CDR2 SVGAGI come from the germline V gene.